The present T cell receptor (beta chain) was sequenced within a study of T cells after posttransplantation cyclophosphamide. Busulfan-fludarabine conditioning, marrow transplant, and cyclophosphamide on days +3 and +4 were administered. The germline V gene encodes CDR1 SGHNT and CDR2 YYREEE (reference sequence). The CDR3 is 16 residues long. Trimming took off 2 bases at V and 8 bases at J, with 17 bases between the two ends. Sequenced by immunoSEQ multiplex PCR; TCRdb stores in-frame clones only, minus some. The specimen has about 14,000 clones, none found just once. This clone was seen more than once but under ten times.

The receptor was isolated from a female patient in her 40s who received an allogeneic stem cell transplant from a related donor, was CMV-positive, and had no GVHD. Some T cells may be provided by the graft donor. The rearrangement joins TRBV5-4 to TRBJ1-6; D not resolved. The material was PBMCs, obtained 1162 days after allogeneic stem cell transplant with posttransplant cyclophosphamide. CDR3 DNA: TGTGCCAGCAGCTTAGGTGGCAGTACCGGGGATTCACCCCTCCACTTT. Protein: CASSLGGSTGDSPLHF.